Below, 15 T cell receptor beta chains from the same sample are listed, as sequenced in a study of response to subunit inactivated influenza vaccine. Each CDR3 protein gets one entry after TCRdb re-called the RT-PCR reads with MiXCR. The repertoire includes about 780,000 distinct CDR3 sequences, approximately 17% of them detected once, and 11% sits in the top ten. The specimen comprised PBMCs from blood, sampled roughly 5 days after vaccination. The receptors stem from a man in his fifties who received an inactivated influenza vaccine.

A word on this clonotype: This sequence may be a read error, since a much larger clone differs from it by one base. This chain's CDR3 is CASSSFAGELFF. For the CDR3, the DNA is TGTGCCAGCTCATCGTTCGCCGGGGAGCTGTTTTTT. V gene TRBV27 combines with J gene TRBJ2-2; unclear D gene. The CDR3 runs 12 residues. Germline values: CDR1 MNHEY, CDR2 SMNVEV (reference sequence). The ends were cut back, 8 bases at V and 6 bases at J, with 10 bases in the middle.

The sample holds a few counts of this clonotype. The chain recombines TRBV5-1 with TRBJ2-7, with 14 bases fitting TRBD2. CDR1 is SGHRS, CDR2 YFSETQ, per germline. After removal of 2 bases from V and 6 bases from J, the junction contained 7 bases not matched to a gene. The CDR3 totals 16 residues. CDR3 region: CASSFARLAGGREQYF. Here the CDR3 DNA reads TGCGCCAGCAGCTTCGCAAGACTAGCGGGGGGGCGCGAGCAGTACTTC.

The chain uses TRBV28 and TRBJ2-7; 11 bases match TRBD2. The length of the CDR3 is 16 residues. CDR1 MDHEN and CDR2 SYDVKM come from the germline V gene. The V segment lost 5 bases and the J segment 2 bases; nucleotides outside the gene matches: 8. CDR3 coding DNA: TGTGCCAGCAGTCCTCCGGGACTAGCGGTCCCCTACGAGCAGTACTTC. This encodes CASSPPGLAVPYEQYF.

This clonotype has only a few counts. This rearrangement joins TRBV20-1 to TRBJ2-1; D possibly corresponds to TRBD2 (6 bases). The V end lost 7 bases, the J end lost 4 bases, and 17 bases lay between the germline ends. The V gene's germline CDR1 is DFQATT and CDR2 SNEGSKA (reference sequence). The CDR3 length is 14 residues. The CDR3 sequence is CSVTRDSLYNEQFF. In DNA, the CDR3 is TGCAGTGTTACCCGGGACTCGCTATACAATGAGCAGTTCTTC.

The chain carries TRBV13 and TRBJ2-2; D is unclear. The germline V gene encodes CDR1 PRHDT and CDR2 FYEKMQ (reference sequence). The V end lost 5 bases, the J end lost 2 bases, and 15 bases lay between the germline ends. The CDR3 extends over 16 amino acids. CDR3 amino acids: CASSIMARTNTGELFF. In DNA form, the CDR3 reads TGTGCCAGCAGCATAATGGCTAGAACAAACACCGGGGAGCTGTTTTTT.

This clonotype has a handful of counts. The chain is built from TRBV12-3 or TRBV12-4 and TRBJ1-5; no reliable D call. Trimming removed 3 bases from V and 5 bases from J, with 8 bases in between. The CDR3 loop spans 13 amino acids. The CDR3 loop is CASSFNRYQPQHF. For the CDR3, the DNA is TGTGCCAGCAGTTTTAACAGATATCAGCCCCAGCATTTT.

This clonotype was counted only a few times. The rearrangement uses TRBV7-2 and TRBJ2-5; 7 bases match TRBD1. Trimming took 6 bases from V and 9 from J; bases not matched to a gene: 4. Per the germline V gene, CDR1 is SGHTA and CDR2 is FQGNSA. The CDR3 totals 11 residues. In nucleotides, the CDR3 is TGTGCCAGCAGGTCAGACAGGGCCCAGTACTTC. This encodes CASRSDRAQYF.

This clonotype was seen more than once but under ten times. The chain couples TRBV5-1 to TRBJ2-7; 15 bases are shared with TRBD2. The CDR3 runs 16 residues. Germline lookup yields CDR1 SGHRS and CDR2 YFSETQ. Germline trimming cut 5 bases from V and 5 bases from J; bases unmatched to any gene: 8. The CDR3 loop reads CASSQGTSGRTHEQYF. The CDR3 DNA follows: TGCGCCAGCAGTCAAGGGACTAGCGGGAGGACCCACGAGCAGTACTTC.

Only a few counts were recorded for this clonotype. The CDR3 reads CASSDLFSKAEAFF. The CDR3 DNA is TGTGCCAGCAGCGACCTTTTCTCGAAGGCTGAAGCTTTCTTT. The J gene is TRBJ1-1, the V gene TRBV6-2 or TRBV6-3; D unresolved. Germline V lookup: CDR1 MNHEY, CDR2 SVGEGT. The CDR3 spans 14 residues. The ends were cut back, 6 bases at V and 6 bases at J, with 17 bases in the middle.

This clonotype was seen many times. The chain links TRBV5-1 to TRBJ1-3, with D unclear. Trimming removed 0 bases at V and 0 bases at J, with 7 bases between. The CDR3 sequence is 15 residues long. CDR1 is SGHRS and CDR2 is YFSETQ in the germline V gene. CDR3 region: CASSLEGGSGNTIYF. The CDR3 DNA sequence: TGCGCCAGCAGCTTGGAGGGCGGCTCTGGAAACACCATATATTTT.

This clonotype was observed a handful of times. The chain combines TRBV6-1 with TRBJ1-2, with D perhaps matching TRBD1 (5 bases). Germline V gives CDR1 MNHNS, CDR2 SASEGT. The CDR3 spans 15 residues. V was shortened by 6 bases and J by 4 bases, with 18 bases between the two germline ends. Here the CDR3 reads CASSPLEGSPYGYTF. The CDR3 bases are TGTGCCAGCAGCCCCTTGGAGGGGAGCCCCTATGGCTACACCTTC.

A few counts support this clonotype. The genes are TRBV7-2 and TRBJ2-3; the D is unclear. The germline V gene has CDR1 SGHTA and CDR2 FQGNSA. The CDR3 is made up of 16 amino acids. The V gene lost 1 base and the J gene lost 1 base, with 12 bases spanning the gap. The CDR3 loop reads CASSLGVRPGTDTQYF. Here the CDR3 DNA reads TGTGCCAGCAGCTTAGGCGTCCGCCCGGGCACAGATACGCAGTATTTT.

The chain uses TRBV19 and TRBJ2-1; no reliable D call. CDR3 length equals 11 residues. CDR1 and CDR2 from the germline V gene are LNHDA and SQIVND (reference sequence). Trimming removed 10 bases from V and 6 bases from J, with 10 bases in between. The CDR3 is CATSKGNEQFF. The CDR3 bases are TGTGCCACCAGTAAGGGCAATGAGCAGTTCTTC. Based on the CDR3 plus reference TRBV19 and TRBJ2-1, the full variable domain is DGGITQSPKYLFRKEGQNVTLSCEQNLNHDAMYWYRQDPGQGLRLIYYSQIVNDFQKGDIAEGYSVSREKKESFPLTVTSAQKNPTAFYLCATSKGNEQFFGPGTRLTVL.

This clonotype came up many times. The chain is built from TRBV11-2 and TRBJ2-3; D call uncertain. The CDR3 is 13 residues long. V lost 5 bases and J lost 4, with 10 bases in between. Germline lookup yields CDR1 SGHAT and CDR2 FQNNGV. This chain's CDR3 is CASSADRADTQYF. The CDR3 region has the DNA TGTGCCAGCAGCGCCGATAGAGCAGATACGCAGTATTTT.

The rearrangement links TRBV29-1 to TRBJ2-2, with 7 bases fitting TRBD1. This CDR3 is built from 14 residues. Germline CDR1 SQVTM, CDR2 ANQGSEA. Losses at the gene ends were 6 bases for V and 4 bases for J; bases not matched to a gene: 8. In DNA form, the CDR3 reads TGCAGCGTCGCGAGGGGGCCAGGCACCGGGGAGCTGTTTTTT. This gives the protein CSVARGPGTGELFF.